The 21 T cell receptor beta chains given below trace back to one sample, sequenced in a study of OX40 agonist ivuxolimab in advanced cancers. The library was produced with the immunoSEQ multiplex PCR assay. TCRdb took this table from immuneACCESS and kept in-frame rearrangements with V and J called. Such tables lack part of the clones; where checked against another copy, unresolved V genes explain under half of the gap, and the rest is unexplained. Present in this sample are roughly 19,000 clones, approximately 79% of which were seen just once. Approximately 36% of the sample lies in the top ten. The sequencing used CD4+ or CD8+ T cells sorted from blood, collected in a trial of the OX40 agonist ivuxolimab. These receptors were taken from an adult with an advanced solid tumor such as melanoma, head and neck, liver or kidney cancer.

The chain is built from TRBV11-3 and TRBJ2-1; D perhaps matches TRBD2 (6 bases). V lost 2 bases and J 14 bases, leaving 13 bases between the germline ends. There are 12 residues in the CDR3. Germline CDR1 reads SGHNT; CDR2 reads YENEEA. CDR3 sequence reads: CASSLSMGGKFF. The DNA for the CDR3 is TGTGCCAGCAGCTTAAGTATGGGGGGAAAGTTCTTC.

This clone is classed as medium-sized (0.01 to 0.1%). The chain recombines TRBV5-6 with TRBJ2-6, with D unclear. V lost 0 bases, J lost 2 bases, and 3 bases lay in between. This CDR3 is 14 amino acids long. CDR1 and CDR2 (germline): SGHDT, YYEEEE. CDR3 region: CASSLGAGANVLTF. Here the CDR3 DNA reads TGTGCCAGCAGCTTGGGGGCTGGGGCCAACGTCCTGACTTTC.

The V gene is TRBV6-6, the J gene TRBJ1-2, with D possibly being TRBD1 (5 bases). V lost 8 bases, J lost 4 bases, and 17 bases lay in between. The germline gives CDR1 MNHNY, CDR2 SVGAGI (reference sequence). This CDR3 comprises 14 residues. CDR3 DNA sequence: TGTGCCAGCGGTGCAGGGCAGTCCGGCTATGGCTACACCTTC. This translates into CASGAGQSGYGYTF.

The chain links TRBV5-1 to TRBJ1-1; a weak D match, TRBD1 (5 bases). Germline CDR1 SGHRS, CDR2 YFSETQ. With 2 bases removed from V and 1 base from J, the gap between germline ends came to 12 bases. The CDR3 is 15 amino acids. CDR3 amino acids: CASSFITGGNTEAFF. The CDR3 nucleotides read TGCGCCAGCAGCTTCATTACGGGGGGGAACACTGAAGCTTTCTTT.

The gene calls are TRBV15 and TRBJ1-3; D uncertain. V was trimmed by 0 bases and J by 6 bases, leaving 12 bases between them. The length of the CDR3 is 15 residues. Looked up from germline, CDR1 is LNHNV and CDR2 is YYDKDF (reference sequence). CDR3: CATSRDELVLNTIYF. The CDR3, as DNA: TGTGCCACCAGCAGAGATGAACTAGTCCTAAACACCATATATTTT.

This clone was observed a few times. V gene TRBV27 combines with J gene TRBJ2-7, with D uncertain. This CDR3 contains 13 residues. Trimming left V 0 bases short and J 3 bases short, with 6 bases between. From germline, CDR1 is MNHEY and CDR2 SMNVEV (reference sequence). The CDR3 is CASSLSNSYEQYF. The CDR3 nucleotides are TGTGCCAGCAGTTTATCGAATAGCTACGAGCAGTACTTC.

The CDR3 spells CASSLNRDRPTGELFF. The CDR3 coding sequence is TGTGCCAGCAGCCTGAACCGGGACAGACCCACCGGGGAGCTGTTTTTT. The gene calls are TRBV9 and TRBJ2-2, with 7 bases lining up with TRBD1. The J segment lost 4 bases and the V segment lost 4 bases, leaving 10 bases of the junction unmatched. The germline gives CDR1 SGDLS, CDR2 YYNGEE. This CDR3 is built from 16 residues.

The V gene is TRBV4-1, the J gene TRBJ1-1; D unclear. Trimming removed 1 base at V and 1 base at J, with 16 bases between. The CDR3 extends over 17 amino acids. Germline-derived CDR1 and CDR2 are MGHRA and YSYEKL. The CDR3 DNA is TGCGCCAGCAGCCAAGGTCCGGGCCTGGCGGGGAACACTGAAGCTTTCTTT. The encoded protein is CASSQGPGLAGNTEAFF.

The chain uses TRBV10-2 and TRBJ1-1; weak D call: TRBD1 (6 bases). Germline loops: CDR1 WSHSY, CDR2 SAAADI. V gave up 8 bases and J gave up 8 bases, with 15 bases separating them. The CDR3 has 12 amino acids. This chain's CDR3 is CASALRGVEAFF. The CDR3 DNA sequence: TGCGCCAGCGCCCTCAGGGGAGTGGAAGCTTTCTTT.

The V and J genes are TRBV5-8 and TRBJ1-1; 9 bases agree with TRBD1. V gave up 4 bases and J gave up 5 bases; unmatched junction bases: 6. The germline gives CDR1 SGHTS, CDR2 YDEGEE. The CDR3 extends over 14 amino acids. CDR3 residues: CASSLGTGRTEAFF. CDR3 DNA: TGTGCCAGCAGCCTCGGGACAGGGAGGACTGAAGCTTTCTTT.

The chain joins TRBV27 to TRBJ1-1; 8 bases match TRBD1. Germline lookup yields CDR1 MNHEY and CDR2 SMNVEV (reference sequence). J lost 1 base, V lost 0 bases, and 1 base had no gene match. This CDR3 is built from 15 residues. The CDR3 loop reads CASSLSGTGNTEAFF. The DNA for the CDR3 is TGTGCCAGCAGTTTATCCGGGACAGGGAACACTGAAGCTTTCTTT.

This clone was picked up a small number of times. The chain combines TRBV7-9 with TRBJ2-7, with TRBD1 matching over 9 bases. V was clipped by 3 bases and J by 3 bases; unmatched bases: 6. CDR1 is SEHNR, CDR2 FQNEAQ, per germline (reference sequence). CDR3 length: 15 amino acids. The CDR3 nucleotides are TGTGCCAGCAGCTTCGAGGACAGGGGTGTCTACGAGCAGTACTTC. Translation: CASSFEDRGVYEQYF.

This clone was seen only a few times. This chain joins TRBV10-2 and TRBJ1-2; D not certain. Trimming took off 4 bases at V and 1 base at J, with 7 bases between the two ends. This CDR3 region has 13 residues. Germline CDR1 and CDR2: WSHSY and SAAADI. The CDR3 region has the DNA TGCGCCAGCAGTGGGAGCAGTAACTATGGCTACACCTTC. Its protein is CASSGSSNYGYTF.

This clone was seen only a few times. The chain joins TRBV5-5 to TRBJ1-1, with D possibly matching TRBD1 (6 bases). Germline V lookup: CDR1 SGHKS, CDR2 YYEKEE (reference sequence). V lost 2 bases to trimming and J lost 4 bases, with 12 bases between them. The CDR3 is 14 amino acids. The CDR3 DNA reads TGTGCCAGCAGCTTACACAGGGTCGGCACTGAAGCTTTCTTT. Its protein product is CASSLHRVGTEAFF.

This clone was found a few times. The rearrangement uses TRBV7-9 and TRBJ1-5; the D gene is possibly TRBD1 (6 bases). CDR3 length equals 15 residues. Trimming took 1 base from V and 2 from J, leaving 9 bases between them. Per the germline V gene, CDR1 is SEHNR and CDR2 is FQNEAQ (reference sequence). CDR3 in amino acids: CASSLDRDGNQPQHF. For the CDR3, the DNA is TGTGCCAGCAGCTTAGACAGGGACGGCAATCAGCCCCAGCATTTT. Variable domain in full (rest from reference TRBV7-9 and TRBJ1-5): DTGVSQNPRHKITKRGQNVTFRCDPISEHNRLYWYRQTLGQGPEFLTYFQNEAQLEKSRLLSDRFSAERPKGSFSTLEIQRTEQGDSAMYLCASSLDRDGNQPQHFGDGTRLSIL.

The table lists this clone with a few counts. The rearrangement links TRBV7-2 to TRBJ1-1, with 7 bases matching TRBD1. This CDR3 comprises 14 residues. Germline V gives CDR1 SGHTA, CDR2 FQGNSA. V was pared by 0 bases and J by 8 bases, with 6 bases of the junction left unmatched. The CDR3 DNA reads as TGTGCCAGCAGCTTAGCGACAGGGCGTGCGGAAGCTTTCTTT. Translating it yields CASSLATGRAEAFF.

About this clone: Germline and junction disagree at one end, which may indicate a read error. CDR3 residues: CASSQTGRAEHF. The CDR3 DNA reads TGTGCCAGCAGTCAAACAGGGAGAGCCGAGCACTTC. The rearrangement links TRBV27 to TRBJ2-4; tentatively, D is TRBD1 (6 bases). This CDR3 is built from 12 residues. Germline CDR1 MNHEY, CDR2 SMNVEV (reference sequence).

V is TRBV18 and J is TRBJ2-7; TRBD2 aligns across 13 bases. Germline loops: CDR1 KGHSH, CDR2 LQKENI. The J segment lost 2 bases and the V segment lost 5 bases, leaving 0 bases of the junction unmatched. The CDR3 is made up of 14 amino acids. The CDR3 bases are TGTGCCAGCTCAACTAGCGGGGGGGCCTACGAGCAGTACTTC. Its protein is CASSTSGGAYEQYF.

The rearrangement uses TRBV15 and TRBJ1-1; D remains unclear. Per the germline V gene, CDR1 is LNHNV and CDR2 is YYDKDF (reference sequence). The ends were cut back, 5 bases at V and 0 bases at J, with 7 bases in the middle. The CDR3 loop spans 13 amino acids. The CDR3 loop is CATSGLMNTEAFF. DNA of the CDR3: TGTGCCACCAGCGGCCTGATGAACACTGAAGCTTTCTTT.

Only a few counts were recorded for this clone. The chain is built from TRBV29-1 and TRBJ2-5; 9 nucleotides align to TRBD1. The length of the CDR3 is 16 residues. J lost 0 bases, V lost 7 bases, and 12 bases had no gene match. Germline V lookup: CDR1 SQVTM, CDR2 ANQGSEA. For the CDR3, the DNA is TGCAGCGGGTTGGGACAGGGACCGGATTACCAAGAGACCCAGTACTTC. It translates to CSGLGQGPDYQETQYF.

The V and J genes are TRBV7-9 and TRBJ1-2; D remains unclear. Per the germline V gene, CDR1 is SEHNR and CDR2 is FQNEAQ (reference sequence). V lost 5 bases to trimming and J lost 3 bases, with 16 bases between them. CDR3 length: 15 amino acids. The CDR3 DNA reads as TGTGCCAGCAGCGGATTGACTGCTTTGGACTATGGCTACACCTTC. Protein: CASSGLTALDYGYTF.